The TCR beta chain under discussion was sequenced for a study of OX40 agonist ivuxolimab in advanced cancers. Data came from immunoSEQ multiplex PCR; TCRdb stores just in-frame clones and leaves some out. This table holds tens of thousands of clones, over 70% found once. The sequence was obtained from an adult with an advanced solid tumor such as melanoma, head and neck, liver or kidney cancer. The sample consisted of CD4+ or CD8+ T cells sorted from blood, taken in a trial of the OX40 agonist ivuxolimab.

The CDR3 spells CASSLRGEGWVYEQYF. Here the CDR3 DNA reads TGTGCCAGCAGTTTGAGGGGGGAGGGGTGGGTCTACGAGCAGTACTTC. The chain joins TRBV27 to TRBJ2-7; possible D gene TRBD2, 7 bases. This CDR3 comprises 16 residues. Germline values: CDR1 MNHEY, CDR2 SMNVEV (reference sequence). Trimming left V 3 bases short and J 3 bases short, with 18 bases between.